This T cell receptor (beta chain) is from a study of identical twins. Study-level points and caveats: Memory repertoires lacked the insertion deficit that abundant cord blood beta clonotypes showed. Some out-of-frame alpha sequences were shared by twins, and these showed excess low generation probability.

A word on this clonotype: The antigen is unknown.

Trimming removed 0 bases at V and 3 bases at J, with 8 bases between. The CDR3 is 13 amino acids. Per the germline V gene, CDR1 is GTSNPN and CDR2 is SVGIG (reference sequence). A universal primer binding site was introduced by template switching. The final cDNA contained unique molecular identifiers. TCRdb analysed the 5' RACE reads with MiXCR anew, one entry per CDR3 protein. The table has a few hundred thousand distinct CDR3 sequences, approximately 10% seen once. This receptor was taken from a woman between 45 and 60 years old in good health. The sequenced sample consisted of naive T cells sorted from blood. The chain uses TRBV30 and TRBJ2-5, with D unclear. The CDR3 region has the DNA TGTGCCTGGAGTGTAGGTGGAGAAGAGACCCAGTACTTC. Protein sequence: CAWSVGGEETQYF. The variable domain in full, completed from reference TRBV30 and TRBJ2-5, reads SQTIHQWPATLVQPVGSPLSLECTVEGTSNPNLYWYRQAAGRGLQLLFYSVGIGQISSEVPQNLSASRPQDRQFILSSKKLLLSDSGFYLCAWSVGGEETQYFGPGTRLLVL.